This T cell receptor (beta chain) was observed in a study of T cells in Graves' hyperthyroidism and ophthalmopathy. General study points: Peripheral blood also featured most of the thyroid clonotypes expanded above 0.001.

Researchers took RNA transcripts and amplified the TCR beta CDR3 regions from them. HTBI primers were employed in a first-round RT-PCR of the TCR CDR3. One entry per CDR3 protein, called by TCRdb with MiXCR from the multiplex PCR reads. This sample has a few hundred thousand distinct CDR3 sequences, with under 60% found just once. Comment on this clonotype: Its cognate antigen is unknown.

The ends were cut back, 3 bases at V and 12 bases at J, with 8 bases in the middle. The CDR3 spans 10 residues. Germline loops: CDR1 SGHAT, CDR2 FQDESV (reference sequence). Across 18 months, stable Graves' hyperthyroidism was marked by no progression to ophthalmopathy. Aged 18 to 65, the patients had hyperthyroidism that was newly diagnosed and had lasted under 2 months. Together with thyroid ultrasound, orbital computed tomography, serum thyroxine and TRAb, clinical symptoms were used for diagnoses. The chain links TRBV11-1 to TRBJ1-2, with D hard to call. Sample: peripheral blood or thyroid tissue (not recorded which). This TCR was recovered from a woman aged 18-35 years with Graves' hyperthyroidism. The CDR3 nucleotides are TGTGCCAGCAGCTTCGGCGGGAACACCTTC. Translated, it gives CASSFGGNTF.